This T cell receptor (beta chain) was captured in a study of cytomegalovirus exposure and HLA in healthy donors. Study-wide results and caveats: Data from an earlier analysis indicated that most TCR beta V segments were productive either about 87% or about 30% of the time. Most CMV-associated TCR beta chains appeared HLA-restricted in a later analysis.

Trimming removed 6 bases from V and 2 bases from J, with 11 bases in between. This CDR3 region has 14 residues. The germline V gene encodes CDR1 MDHEN and CDR2 SYDVKM. The table lists this clone with a few counts. Its antigen is unidentified. Donors showed nominal health when sampled, although they likely had unrecorded immune exposures. A multiplex PCR was run with 60 Vbeta primers and 13 Jbeta primers. Only in-frame clones appear in the TCRdb table, and some are missing; sequencing was by immunoSEQ multiplex PCR. In the table there are around 190,000 clones, around 67% of which are singletons. Sequencing was performed on PBMCs. The chain links TRBV28 to TRBJ2-1; D may be TRBD1 (5 bases). The TCR comes from a woman aged 25 to 45 in good health and CMV-seropositive. The CDR3 DNA follows: TGTGCCAGCAGATTAGAAGGGGCCTACAATGAGCAGTTCTTC. Translating gives CASRLEGAYNEQFF.